Listed here are 10 T cell receptor beta chains from one sample, sequenced in a study of blood T cell repertoires in COVID-19. Profiling relied on immunoSEQ multiplex PCR, and the TCRdb table lists in-frame clones only, not all of them. Of 150,000 to 200,000 clones listed, about 80% were seen once; the top ten hold roughly 7%. Sequencing was performed on PBMCs or T cells enriched from blood (not recorded which). Receptors were obtained from a middle-aged man who had recovered from COVID-19.

The chain is built from TRBV20-1 and TRBJ1-1; D remains unclear. Trimming took off 5 bases at V and 2 bases at J, with 6 bases between the two ends. This CDR3 has 11 amino acids. CDR1 DFQATT and CDR2 SNEGSKA come from the germline V gene (reference sequence). The CDR3 DNA is TGCAGTGCTTCCAAAAACACTGAAGCTTTCTTT. This translates into CSASKNTEAFF.

This sequence joins TRBV5-1 and TRBJ2-1; 8 bases are shared with TRBD2. The CDR3 has 16 amino acids. The J segment lost 3 bases and the V segment lost 2 bases, leaving 7 bases of the junction unmatched. CDR1 is SGHRS and CDR2 is YFSETQ in the germline V gene. CDR3 amino acids: CASSLKAGAVYNEQFF. The CDR3 nucleotides read TGCGCCAGCAGCTTAAAAGCGGGGGCGGTCTACAATGAGCAGTTCTTC.

V usage is TRBV19 and J usage is TRBJ1-5; TRBD1 aligns across 7 bases. J gave up 4 bases and V 5 bases, and 8 bases lay outside the gene matches. CDR3 length: 15 amino acids. Germline CDR1 reads LNHDA; CDR2 reads SQIVND (reference sequence). The CDR3: CASSADRVWNQPQHF. The CDR3 coding sequence is TGTGCCAGTAGTGCCGACAGGGTTTGGAATCAGCCCCAGCATTTT.

The DNA of the CDR3 is TGTGCCAGCAGTGGCGAGACAGGGTCCACTGAAGCTTTCTTT. Amino acid sequence: CASSGETGSTEAFF. The chain has TRBV2 and TRBJ1-1, with 7 nucleotides matching TRBD1. Trimming at V came to 4 bases and at J to 4 bases, leaving 6 bases not matched to a gene. Looked up from germline, CDR1 is SNHLY and CDR2 is FYNNEI. The CDR3 loop spans 14 amino acids.

The chain joins TRBV9 to TRBJ2-1; 7 bases agree with TRBD2. The trim removed 0 bases at V and 2 bases at J, leaving 5 bases unmatched. This CDR3 spans 16 amino acids. Germline values: CDR1 SGDLS, CDR2 YYNGEE. CDR3 nucleotide sequence: TGTGCCAGCAGCGTAGGGGGAGGGGTCCCCTACAATGAGCAGTTCTTC. It encodes CASSVGGGVPYNEQFF.

CDR3 sequence: CASSPFGPGQAPSGYTF. The CDR3 nucleotides read TGTGCCAGCAGCCCATTCGGACCGGGACAGGCGCCCTCCGGCTACACCTTC. V usage is TRBV7-9 and J usage is TRBJ1-2; 8 bases match TRBD1. The CDR3 has 17 residues. J lost 8 bases, V lost 5 bases, and 19 bases had no gene match. Germline loops: CDR1 SEHNR, CDR2 FQNEAQ (reference sequence). The whole variable domain, filled in from reference TRBV7-9 and TRBJ1-2, reads DTGVSQNPRHKITKRGQNVTFRCDPISEHNRLYWYRQTLGQGPEFLTYFQNEAQLEKSRLLSDRFSAERPKGSFSTLEIQRTEQGDSAMYLCASSPFGPGQAPSGYTFGSGTRLTVV.

V usage is TRBV7-8 and J usage is TRBJ2-7, with D perhaps TRBD2 (6 bases). This CDR3 contains 16 residues. The germline CDR1 and CDR2 sequences are SGHVS and FQNEAQ. Between the trimmed V and J ends, which lost 0 bases and 4 bases, there was a span of 16 bases. CDR3 loop: CASSLAGLRKPYEQYF. The DNA for the CDR3 is TGTGCCAGCAGCTTAGCGGGACTCCGGAAGCCATACGAGCAGTACTTC.

This chain uses TRBV5-1 with TRBJ2-2; TRBD1 matches at 7 bases. The germline V gene has CDR1 SGHRS and CDR2 YFSETQ. The CDR3 extends over 16 amino acids. V lost 3 bases and J lost 0; bases outside the gene matches: 5. CDR3 residues: CASSWGQTANTGELFF. The CDR3 DNA reads as TGCGCCAGCAGCTGGGGACAGACGGCGAACACCGGGGAGCTGTTTTTT.

This chain links TRBV4-1 with TRBJ1-2; tentatively, D is TRBD1 (6 bases). CDR3 size: 16 residues. Looked up from germline, CDR1 is MGHRA and CDR2 is YSYEKL. The V end lost 1 base, the J end lost 4 bases, and 16 bases lay between the germline ends. In DNA, the CDR3 is TGCGCCAGCAGCCAAGGCGGGGGGCGCTTGACCTATGGCTACACCTTC. Its protein product is CASSQGGGRLTYGYTF.

The chain recombines TRBV5-1 with TRBJ2-3, with 7 positions matching TRBD2. Germline V gene data show CDR1 as SGHRS and CDR2 as YFSETQ. The CDR3 has 14 residues. V gave up 0 bases and J gave up 4 bases; unmatched junction bases: 2. CDR3 loop: CASSLGGGADTQYF. CDR3 coding DNA: TGCGCCAGCAGCTTGGGTGGGGGGGCAGATACGCAGTATTTT. Filled out from reference TRBV5-1 and TRBJ2-3, the complete variable domain reads KAGVTQTPRYLIKTRGQQVTLSCSPISGHRSVSWYQQTPGQGLQFLFEYFSETQRNKGNFPGRFSGRQFSNSRSEMNVSTLELGDSALYLCASSLGGGADTQYFGPGTRLTVL.